Below, 21 T cell receptor beta chains from the same sample are listed, as sequenced in a study of technical replicates of blood from a few donors. Clones were read by immunoSEQ multiplex PCR, and TCRdb kept only the in-frame ones, dropping some. The sample carries about 100,000 clones, 96% recorded once. The specimen was T cells isolated from PBMCs. These receptors originate from a human donor in good health.

V gene TRBV10-1 combines with J gene TRBJ2-7, with 10 bases that match TRBD2. After removal of 6 bases from V and 2 bases from J, the junction contained 7 bases not matched to a gene. There are 15 residues in the CDR3. CDR1 and CDR2 from the germline V gene are WNHNN and SYGVQD (reference sequence). For the CDR3, the DNA is TGCGCCAGCAGAGCCGGGACTAGCGAGACCTACGAGCAGTACTTC. Protein: CASRAGTSETYEQYF.

The chain uses TRBV6-1 and TRBJ2-5; D remains ambiguous. V was pared by 6 bases and J by 2 bases, with 10 bases between. Germline assignment: CDR1 MNHNS and CDR2 SASEGT. CDR3 length equals 13 residues. The CDR3 region has the DNA TGTGCCAGCAGAGTTGGCCTTCAAGAGACCCAGTACTTC. It is translated as CASRVGLQETQYF.

This clone was observed a single time. The gene calls are TRBV29-1 and TRBJ2-1, with a tentative D call TRBD1 (8 bases). The V gene's germline CDR1 is SQVTM and CDR2 ANQGSEA. CDR3 length equals 20 residues. V gave up 6 bases and J gave up 3 bases, with 33 bases separating them. Written as DNA, the CDR3 is TGCAGCGTCCGATGCCAACCGGCTAACAGGGGGGGAGAGGGCTACAATGAGCAGTTCTTC. It codes for CSVRCQPANRGGEGYNEQFF.

The chain carries TRBV27 and TRBJ2-1; 15 nucleotides match TRBD2. CDR1 MNHEY and CDR2 SMNVEV come from the germline V gene (reference sequence). The CDR3 is made up of 18 amino acids. The V and J ends lost 5 bases and 7 bases, in that order; junction bases with no gene match: 12. CDR3 sequence reads: CASSLSGTSGGLQNEQFF. For the CDR3, the DNA is TGTGCCAGCAGTCTCTCCGGGACTAGCGGGGGGCTACAAAATGAGCAGTTCTTC.

The genes are TRBV5-5 and TRBJ1-1, with TRBD1 as a possible D gene (5 bases). Trimming left V 2 bases short and J 3 bases short, with 11 bases between. CDR1 is SGHKS, CDR2 YYEKEE, per germline (reference sequence). This CDR3 is 14 amino acids long. CDR3: CASSLKLRDTEAFF. In DNA, the CDR3 is TGTGCCAGCAGCTTAAAACTCAGGGACACTGAAGCTTTCTTT.

The chain uses TRBV27 and TRBJ2-1; D may be TRBD2 (7 bases). The CDR3 is made up of 15 amino acids. Germline V gene lookup returns CDR1 MNHEY and CDR2 SMNVEV (reference sequence). V was trimmed by 7 bases and J by 7 bases, leaving 20 bases between them. In nucleotides, the CDR3 is TGTGCCAGCAACCGGGACTACAGGGTCGGTAATGAGCAGTTCTTC. Protein sequence: CASNRDYRVGNEQFF.

The rearrangement links TRBV19 to TRBJ2-7; the match to TRBD1 covers 11 bases. The V segment lost 3 bases and the J segment 3 bases; nucleotides outside the gene matches: 4. The CDR3 is 15 amino acids. Germline V gene data show CDR1 as LNHDA and CDR2 as SQIVND (reference sequence). CDR3 amino acids: CASSIMGQGVYEQYF. Written as DNA, the CDR3 is TGTGCCAGTAGTATTATGGGACAGGGGGTCTACGAGCAGTACTTC.

The chain is built from TRBV11-2 and TRBJ1-1, with a weak D call TRBD1 (5 bases). V dropped 4 bases and J dropped 8 bases, with 20 bases sitting between them. The germline CDR1 and CDR2 sequences are SGHAT and FQNNGV. This CDR3 has 15 residues. Here the CDR3 DNA reads TGTGCCAGCAGCTCTGGGGCAGGGAATTTGTGGGAAGCTTTCTTT. Residues: CASSSGAGNLWEAFF.

The chain links TRBV5-5 to TRBJ2-1, with a possible D match to TRBD1 (5 bases). Germline CDR1 reads SGHKS; CDR2 reads YYEKEE (reference sequence). This CDR3 comprises 15 residues. V was shortened by 5 bases and J by 4 bases, with 16 bases between the two germline ends. The CDR3 nucleotides read TGTGCCAGCAGTTTGACAGTCGGTATTTACAATGAGCAGTTCTTC. It specifies CASSLTVGIYNEQFF.

This chain joins TRBV7-9 and TRBJ2-1; D remains unclear. Per germline, CDR1 SEHNR and CDR2 FQNEAQ (reference sequence). V lost 7 bases and J lost 0, with 13 bases in between. This CDR3 comprises 15 residues. For the CDR3, the DNA is TGTGCCAGCACCTCTCTCGGTATCTCCTACAATGAGCAGTTCTTC. Amino acid sequence: CASTSLGISYNEQFF.

The chain recombines TRBV11-2 with TRBJ1-5; 7 nucleotides line up with TRBD1. V was pared by 1 base and J by 6 bases, with 3 bases of the junction left unmatched. Germline V lookup: CDR1 SGHAT, CDR2 FQNNGV. The CDR3 runs to 14 residues. The CDR3 sequence: CASSLGQGGQPQHF. CDR3 DNA: TGTGCCAGCAGCTTAGGACAGGGTGGTCAGCCCCAGCATTTT.

The J gene is TRBJ2-2, the V gene TRBV11-2; D might be TRBD1 (5 bases). V gave up 5 bases and J gave up 6 bases, with 13 bases separating them. In germline, CDR1 is SGHAT, CDR2 FQNNGV. The CDR3 length is 14 residues. CDR3 nucleotide sequence: TGTGCCAGCAGCGCAGCTGGCAGGGCCGGGGAGCTGTTTTTT. Residues: CASSAAGRAGELFF.

The V gene is TRBV10-3, the J gene TRBJ1-2, with D unclear. The CDR3 is made up of 14 amino acids. Germline loops: CDR1 ENHRY, CDR2 SYGVKD. The V and J ends lost 7 bases and 8 bases respectively, with 20 bases between them. CDR3 nucleotide sequence: TGTGCCATCACCGCTATCGCGGAAAGCGAAGGCTACACCTTC. Residues: CAITAIAESEGYTF.

V gene TRBV6-5 combines with J gene TRBJ2-7; TRBD1 matches 9 bases. V was pared by 8 bases and J by 6 bases, with 14 bases of the junction left unmatched. CDR1 and CDR2 from the germline V gene are MNHEY and SVGAGI. The CDR3 has 15 residues. CDR3 DNA: TGTGCCAGCCATTATGGGGACAGGGCTTCGGTCGAGCAGTACTTC. It specifies CASHYGDRASVEQYF.

This chain joins TRBV7-9 and TRBJ1-2; D is unclear. Germline assignment: CDR1 SEHNR and CDR2 FQNEAQ (reference sequence). The CDR3 spans 14 residues. Trimming removed 0 bases at V and 3 bases at J, with 8 bases between. The CDR3 region is CASSLAVGDYGYTF. CDR3 sequence (DNA): TGTGCCAGCAGCTTAGCTGTCGGGGACTATGGCTACACCTTC. Full variable domain (rest looked up from reference TRBV7-9 and TRBJ1-2): DTGVSQNPRHKITKRGQNVTFRCDPISEHNRLYWYRQTLGQGPEFLTYFQNEAQLEKSRLLSDRFSAERPKGSFSTLEIQRTEQGDSAMYLCASSLAVGDYGYTFGSGTRLTVV.

The chain carries TRBV6-1 and TRBJ1-4; D gene ambiguous. The CDR3 runs 14 residues. Germline assignment: CDR1 MNHNS and CDR2 SASEGT. Trimming took 2 bases from V and 0 from J, leaving 4 bases between them. This chain's CDR3 is CASSEPATNEKLFF. The CDR3 bases are TGTGCCAGCAGTGAACCTGCAACTAATGAAAAACTGTTTTTT.

This chain links TRBV28 with TRBJ1-1, with D unclear. The CDR3 sequence is 12 residues long. The V end lost 4 bases, the J end lost 5 bases, and 8 bases lay between the germline ends. CDR1 is MDHEN, CDR2 SYDVKM, per germline. The CDR3 here is CASSYQVTEAFF. As DNA, the CDR3 is TGTGCCAGCAGTTATCAGGTAACTGAAGCTTTCTTT.

This chain connects TRBV5-1 to TRBJ2-2; 10 bases fit TRBD2. The germline V gene has CDR1 SGHRS and CDR2 YFSETQ. Trimming took 2 bases from V and 5 from J; bases not matched to a gene: 6. The CDR3 has 16 amino acids. This chain's CDR3 is CASSLLAGGTTGELFF. CDR3 nucleotides: TGCGCCAGCAGCTTATTAGCGGGAGGAACGACCGGGGAGCTGTTTTTT.

V gene TRBV28 combines with J gene TRBJ1-5; TRBD1 matches 10 bases. Germline V gene sequence: CDR1 MDHEN, CDR2 SYDVKM. J was trimmed by 5 bases and V by 2 bases; bases with no gene match: 3. The CDR3 is 15 amino acids. The CDR3 nucleotides read TGTGCCAGCAGTTTACCGGGACAGGGGCATCAGCCCCAGCATTTT. This encodes CASSLPGQGHQPQHF.

The V call is TRBV7-2, the J call TRBJ1-4; 7 bases are shared with TRBD1. This CDR3 spans 16 amino acids. With V trimmed by 3 bases and J by 0 bases, 4 bases remained unmatched. CDR1 SGHTA and CDR2 FQGNSA come from the germline V gene. CDR3 protein: CASSFGQGATNEKLFF. The CDR3 coding sequence is TGTGCCAGCAGCTTTGGGCAGGGGGCAACTAATGAAAAACTGTTTTTT.

The chain joins TRBV28 to TRBJ2-1; D is possibly TRBD2 (5 bases). Germline V gene lookup returns CDR1 MDHEN and CDR2 SYDVKM. Between the trimmed V and J ends, which lost 6 bases and 0 bases, there was a span of 15 bases. The CDR3 extends over 16 amino acids. In nucleotides, the CDR3 is TGTGCCAGCAGGAGCTCTAGCCTGAGCTCCTACAATGAGCAGTTCTTC. Protein sequence: CASRSSSLSSYNEQFF.